This T cell receptor beta chain was identified in a study of blood T cell repertoires in COVID-19. Across the whole study: Samples taken during acute and convalescent COVID-19 were collected in the United States, Italy and Spain. From T cells, B-cell-depleted T cells, or PBMCs came the material, which was cDNA or gDNA.

In germline, CDR1 is LNHNV, CDR2 YYDKDF (reference sequence). This CDR3 has 14 amino acids. After removal of 1 base from V and 6 bases from J, the junction contained 5 bases not matched to a gene. The data were produced by immunoSEQ multiplex PCR, yet TCRdb's version contains in-frame clones alone and is incomplete. The profile shows 8,000 to 8,500 clones, about 90% of them singletons. What was sequenced was peripheral blood. The chain is built from TRBV15 and TRBJ2-7; the match to TRBD1 covers 8 bases. The TCR originated in a human donor in a cohort sampled during active COVID-19. The CDR3 DNA reads as TGTGCCACCAGCAGAGGACAGGGGTTACGCGAGCAGTACTTC. Protein product: CATSRGQGLREQYF.